This T cell receptor beta chain was identified in a study of T cell responses to AZD1222 COVID-19 vaccine. From germline, CDR1 is SEHNR and CDR2 FQNEAQ (reference sequence). The V gene lost 4 bases and the J gene lost 4 bases, with 13 bases spanning the gap. CDR3 length: 14 residues. TCRdb's table, derived via immunoSEQ multiplex PCR, lists solely in-frame clones and lacks some. This table has about 160,000 clones, around 94% appearing once. The TCR sequence derives from an adult in good health. Sample: peripheral blood, taken on day 0 of AZD1222 vaccination. The chain recombines TRBV7-9 with TRBJ1-1; D may be TRBD1 (5 bases). The CDR3 nucleotides read TGTGCCAGCAGCTCTCAGGGTTTCGCCACTGAAGCTTTCTTT. It yields the protein CASSSQGFATEAFF.